The present T cell receptor (beta chain) was sequenced within a study of T-cell reconstitution after alpha-beta-depleted transplantation in children. This clonotype was seen repeatedly, ten times or more. Germline V gene lookup returns CDR1 SNHLY and CDR2 FYNNEI. This CDR3 is built from 15 residues. V lost 2 bases to trimming and J lost 4 bases, with 12 bases between them. TCRbeta library construction was performed incorporating unique molecular identifiers. Via MiXCR, TCRdb re-called the PCR reads, giving one row per CDR3 protein. The sample has approximately 190,000 distinct CDR3 sequences; around 5.9% are singletons.

The receptor comes from a girl under two years old with combined immunodeficiency, due to receive a stem cell transplant. Sample: PBMCs, taken before TCRalphabeta/CD19-depleted stem cell transplant. The V call is TRBV2, the J call TRBJ2-1; TRBD2 might be the D (6 bases). The CDR3 DNA sequence: TGTGCCAGCAGTGAAAGAGTAGCGGTATACAATGAGCAGTTCTTC. Protein product: CASSERVAVYNEQFF.